The following is a TCR beta chain sequence with its context. One entry per CDR3 protein results from TCRdb running MiXCR on the 5' RACE reads. The sample includes approximately 140,000 distinct CDR3 sequences, under 55% seen only once; the top ten take roughly 15%. CDR1 is SGHAT, CDR2 FQNNGV, per germline. The CDR3 extends over 13 amino acids. The ends were cut back, 5 bases at V and 1 base at J, with 8 bases in the middle. The data belong to a study of CD8 T cells in ankylosing spondylitis. V is TRBV11-2 and J is TRBJ1-1; D possibly corresponds to TRBD1 (6 bases). The receptor's source is a male donor with ankylosing spondylitis. The sample was synovial fluid, either unsorted or a sorted T cell fraction (not recorded which). The CDR3 sequence: CASSPGQNTEAFF. CDR3 DNA: TGTGCCAGCAGCCCGGGACAGAACACTGAAGCTTTCTTT. The whole variable domain, filled in from reference TRBV11-2 and TRBJ1-1, reads EAGVAQSPRYKIIEKRQSVAFWCNPISGHATLYWYQQILGQGPKLLIQFQNNGVVDDSQLPKDRFSAERLKGVDSTLKIQPAKLEDSAVYLCASSPGQNTEAFFGQGTRLTVV.